Listed below are T cell receptor beta chains from one sample, sequenced in a study of T cell repertoires in cytomegalovirus infection. TCRdb redid the calling of the reads with MiXCR, one entry per CDR3 protein. The data show 250,000 or so distinct CDR3 sequences, with roughly 9.1% seen just once and roughly 16% held by the top ten. The sample consisted of PBMCs. These receptors were taken from a human donor in good health (CMV status not recorded). Some clones in this sample may be carry-over from other donors' samples. Each CDR3 is given with its conserved first and last residue. D genes are given only for firm matches. Some rows mark clone size as missing; the rest say once, few, many or name a class of expanded clone.

d_gene | j_gene | v_gene | abundance | CDR3aa | CDR3nt
TRBD2 | TRBJ2-7 | TRBV28 | few | CASRAGTSASYEQYF | TGTGCCAGCAGAGCCGGGACTAGCGCCTCCTACGAGCAGTACTTC
. | TRBJ1-2 | TRBV7-2 | many | CASSLVLQGYGYTF | TGTGCCAGCAGCTTAGTTCTGCAGGGCTATGGCTACACCTTC
. | TRBJ2-3 | TRBV6-5 | . | CASSPVGHSTDTQYF | TGTGCCAGCAGCCCCGTGGGTCATAGCACAGATACGCAGTATTTT
. | TRBJ1-5 | TRBV7-9 | many | CASSLAGPVNQPQHF | TGTGCCAGCAGCTTAGCGGGACCGGTCAATCAGCCCCAGCATTTT
TRBD1 | TRBJ2-7 | TRBV12-3/TRBV12-4 | many | CASSLGTGGQYF | TGTGCCAGCAGTTTAGGGACAGGGGGACAGTACTTC
TRBD2 | TRBJ2-5 | TRBV28 | . | CASTGTSGGAGQETQYF | TGTGCCAGCACCGGGACTAGCGGGGGGGCGGGTCAAGAGACCCAGTACTTC
. | TRBJ1-1 | TRBV12-3/TRBV12-4 | few | CASSFGQEAFF | TGTGCCAGCAGTTTCGGGCAGGAGGCTTTCTTT
. | TRBJ1-2 | TRBV7-2 | many | CASSLAGLSGYTF | TGTGCCAGCAGCTTAGCCGGCCTCAGTGGCTACACCTTC
TRBD2 | TRBJ2-7 | TRBV7-8 | many | CASSPIPLAGGLNEQYF | TGTGCCAGCAGCCCAATACCACTAGCGGGAGGGCTCAACGAGCAGTACTTC
. | TRBJ2-1 | TRBV7-9 | many | CASSGRDGSSYNEQFF | TGTGCCAGCAGCGGACGGGACGGGAGCTCCTACAATGAGCAGTTCTTC
. | TRBJ1-1 | TRBV12-3/TRBV12-4 | . | CASRVTTGRDYTEAFF | TGTGCCAGCAGGGTTACGACAGGTCGTGATTACACTGAAGCTTTCTTT
. | TRBJ2-7 | TRBV27 | many | CASSLFGQNYEQYF | TGTGCCAGCAGTTTATTCGGACAGAACTACGAGCAGTACTTC
. | TRBJ1-5 | TRBV7-2 | many | CASSLEAGDSNQPQHF | TGTGCCAGCAGCTTAGAAGCGGGGGATAGCAATCAGCCCCAGCATTTT
TRBD2 | TRBJ2-1 | TRBV7-2 | many | CASTPAGVRNEQFF | TGTGCCAGCACCCCAGCGGGAGTAAGGAATGAGCAGTTCTTC
. | TRBJ1-1 | TRBV7-2 | many | CASSLVVRNTEAFF | TGTGCCAGCAGCTTAGTGGTGAGGAACACTGAAGCTTTCTTT
. | TRBJ1-1 | TRBV7-8 | many | CASSRLRGIGRNTEAFF | TGTGCCAGCAGCAGACTTAGGGGTATCGGCAGGAACACTGAAGCTTTCTTT
TRBD2 | TRBJ2-7 | TRBV20-1 | few | CSAREGGIYEQYF | TGCAGTGCTAGAGAGGGGGGGATCTACGAGCAGTACTTC
. | TRBJ1-3 | TRBV20-1 | . | CSARNKEAGNTIYF | TGCAGTGCTAGGAATAAGGAGGCAGGAAACACCATATATTTT
TRBD2 | TRBJ2-3 | TRBV20-1 | many | CSAREPSGGPRSTDTQYF | TGCAGTGCTAGAGAACCCAGCGGGGGGCCCCGTAGCACAGATACGCAGTATTTT
TRBD1 | TRBJ2-3 | TRBV4-2 | many | CASSQGIRQGASTDTQYF | TGTGCCAGCAGCCAAGGTATCCGACAGGGGGCTTCCACAGATACGCAGTATTTT
TRBD2 | TRBJ2-7 | TRBV20-1 | . | CSALAGGPSSEQYF | TGCAGTGCTTTAGCGGGAGGGCCAAGTAGCGAGCAGTACTTC
. | TRBJ1-1 | TRBV7-2 | many | CASSLVGGLGTEAFF | TGTGCCAGCAGCTTAGTTGGAGGGCTTGGGACTGAAGCTTTCTTT
. | TRBJ1-4 | TRBV7-2 | many | CASSYNRATNEKLFF | TGTGCCAGCAGCTACAACAGGGCCACTAATGAAAAACTGTTTTTT
. | TRBJ2-7 | TRBV28 | many | CASSPFQGGQYF | TGTGCCAGCAGCCCCTTCCAGGGTGGCCAGTACTTC
. | TRBJ2-7 | TRBV7-2 | many | CASSLGTEQYF | TGTGCCAGCAGCTTAGGGACCGAGCAGTACTTC
TRBD2 | TRBJ2-5 | TRBV7-3 | many | CASNRTSGELQETQYF | TGTGCCAGCAACCGGACTAGCGGGGAGCTCCAAGAGACCCAGTACTTC
. | TRBJ2-5 | TRBV12-3/TRBV12-4 | many | CASTPTGGLETQYF | TGTGCCAGCACCCCGACGGGGGGCCTGGAGACCCAGTACTTC
. | TRBJ2-3 | TRBV30 | few | CAWSSVEVVDTQYF | TGTGCCTGGAGTAGCGTCGAGGTGGTGGATACGCAGTATTTT
. | TRBJ2-1 | TRBV24-1 | . | CATSDFRGNEQFF | TGTGCCACCAGTGATTTCCGAGGGAATGAGCAGTTCTTC
TRBD1 | TRBJ2-7 | TRBV29-1 | many | CSVETGQGSQWSSYEQYF | TGCAGCGTTGAAACAGGACAGGGGTCACAGTGGAGCTCCTACGAGCAGTACTTC
. | TRBJ1-4 | TRBV20-1 | many | CSALVTNEKLFF | TGCAGTGCTTTAGTTACTAATGAAAAACTGTTTTTT